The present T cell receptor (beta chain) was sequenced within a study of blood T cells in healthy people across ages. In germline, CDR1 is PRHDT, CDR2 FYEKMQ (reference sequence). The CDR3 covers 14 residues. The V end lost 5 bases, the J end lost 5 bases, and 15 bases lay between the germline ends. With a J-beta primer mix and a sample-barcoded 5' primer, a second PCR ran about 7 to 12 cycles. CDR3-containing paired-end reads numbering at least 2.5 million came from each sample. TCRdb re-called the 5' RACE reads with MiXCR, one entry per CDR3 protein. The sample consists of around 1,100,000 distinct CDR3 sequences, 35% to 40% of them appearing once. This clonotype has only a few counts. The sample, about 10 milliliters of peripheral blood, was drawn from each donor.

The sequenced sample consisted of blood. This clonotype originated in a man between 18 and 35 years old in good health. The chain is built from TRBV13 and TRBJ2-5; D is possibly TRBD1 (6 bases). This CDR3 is CASSDIRGSETQYF. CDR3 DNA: TGTGCCAGCAGCGACATCAGGGGTTCGGAGACCCAGTACTTC. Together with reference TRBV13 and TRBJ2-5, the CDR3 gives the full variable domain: AAGVIQSPRHLIKEKRETATLKCYPIPRHDTVYWYQQGPGQDPQFLISFYEKMQSDKGSIPDRFSAQQFSDYHSELNMSSLELGDSALYFCASSDIRGSETQYFGPGTRLLVL.